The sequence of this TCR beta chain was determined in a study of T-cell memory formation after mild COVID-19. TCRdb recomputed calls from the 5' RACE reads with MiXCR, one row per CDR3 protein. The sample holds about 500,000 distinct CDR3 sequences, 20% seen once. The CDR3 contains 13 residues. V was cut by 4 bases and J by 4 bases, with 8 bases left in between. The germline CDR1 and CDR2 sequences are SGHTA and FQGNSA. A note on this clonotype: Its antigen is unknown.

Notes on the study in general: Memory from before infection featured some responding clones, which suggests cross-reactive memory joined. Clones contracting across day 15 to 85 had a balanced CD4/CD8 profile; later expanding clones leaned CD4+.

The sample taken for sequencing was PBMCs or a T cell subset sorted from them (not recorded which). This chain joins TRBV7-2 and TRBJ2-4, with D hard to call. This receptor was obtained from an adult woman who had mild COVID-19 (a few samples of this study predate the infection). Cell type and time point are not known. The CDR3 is CASSSELKNIQYF. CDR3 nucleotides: TGTGCCAGCAGCTCCGAACTTAAAAACATTCAGTACTTC.